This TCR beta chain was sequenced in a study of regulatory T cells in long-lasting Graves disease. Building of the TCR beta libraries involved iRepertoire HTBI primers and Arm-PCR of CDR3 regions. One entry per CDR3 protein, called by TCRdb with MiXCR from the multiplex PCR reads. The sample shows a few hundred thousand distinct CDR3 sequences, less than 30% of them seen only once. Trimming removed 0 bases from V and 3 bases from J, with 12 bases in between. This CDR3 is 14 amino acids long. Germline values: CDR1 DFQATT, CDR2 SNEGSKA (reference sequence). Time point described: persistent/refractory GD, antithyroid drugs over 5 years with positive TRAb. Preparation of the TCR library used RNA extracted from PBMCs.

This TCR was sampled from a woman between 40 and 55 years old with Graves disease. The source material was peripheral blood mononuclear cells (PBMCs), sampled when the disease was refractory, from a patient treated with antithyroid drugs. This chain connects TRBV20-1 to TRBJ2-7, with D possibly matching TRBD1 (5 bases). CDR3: CSARDLKGHYEQYF. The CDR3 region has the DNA TGCAGTGCTAGAGATTTAAAAGGACACTACGAGCAGTACTTC.